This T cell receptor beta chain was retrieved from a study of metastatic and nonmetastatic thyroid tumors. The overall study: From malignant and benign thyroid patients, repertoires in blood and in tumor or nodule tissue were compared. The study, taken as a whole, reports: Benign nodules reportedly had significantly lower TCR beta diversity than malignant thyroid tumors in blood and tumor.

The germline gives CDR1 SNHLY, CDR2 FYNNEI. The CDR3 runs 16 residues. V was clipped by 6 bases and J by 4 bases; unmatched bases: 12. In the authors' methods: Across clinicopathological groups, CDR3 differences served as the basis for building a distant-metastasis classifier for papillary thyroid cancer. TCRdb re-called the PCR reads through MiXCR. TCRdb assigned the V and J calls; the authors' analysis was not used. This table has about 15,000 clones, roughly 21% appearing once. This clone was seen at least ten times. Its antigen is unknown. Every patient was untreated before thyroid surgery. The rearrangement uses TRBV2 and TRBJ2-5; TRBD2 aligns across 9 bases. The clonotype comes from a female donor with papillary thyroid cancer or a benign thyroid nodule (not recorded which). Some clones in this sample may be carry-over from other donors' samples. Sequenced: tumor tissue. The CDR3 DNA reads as TGTGCCAGCAGGGCCCGCGGTAGCGGGAGAGGAGAGACCCAGTACTTC. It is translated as CASRARGSGRGETQYF.